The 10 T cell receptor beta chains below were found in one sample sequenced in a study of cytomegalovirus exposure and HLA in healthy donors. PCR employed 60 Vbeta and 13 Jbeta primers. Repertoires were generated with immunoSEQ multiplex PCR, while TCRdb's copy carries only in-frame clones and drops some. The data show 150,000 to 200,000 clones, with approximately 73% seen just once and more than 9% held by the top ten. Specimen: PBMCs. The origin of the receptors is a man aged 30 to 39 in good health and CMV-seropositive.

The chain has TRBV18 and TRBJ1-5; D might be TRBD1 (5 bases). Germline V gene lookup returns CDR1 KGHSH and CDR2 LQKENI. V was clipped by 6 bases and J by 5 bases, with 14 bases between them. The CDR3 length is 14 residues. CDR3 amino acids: CASSEGWGDQPQHF. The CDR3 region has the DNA TGTGCCAGCTCGGAGGGTTGGGGGGATCAGCCCCAGCATTTT.

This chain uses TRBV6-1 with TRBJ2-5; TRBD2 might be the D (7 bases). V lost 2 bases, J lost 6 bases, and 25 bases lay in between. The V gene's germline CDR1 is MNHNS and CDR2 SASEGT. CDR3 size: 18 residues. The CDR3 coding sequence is TGTGCCAGCAGTGAAATGGCTAGCGGAGGGGGAGGTAGTCAGACCCAGTACTTC. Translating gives CASSEMASGGGGSQTQYF.

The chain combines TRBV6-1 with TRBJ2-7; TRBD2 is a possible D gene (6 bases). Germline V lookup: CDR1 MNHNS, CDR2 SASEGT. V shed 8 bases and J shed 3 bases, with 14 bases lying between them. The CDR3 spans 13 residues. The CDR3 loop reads CASHVGGNYEQYF. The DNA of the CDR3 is TGTGCCAGCCACGTCGGAGGGAACTACGAGCAGTACTTC.

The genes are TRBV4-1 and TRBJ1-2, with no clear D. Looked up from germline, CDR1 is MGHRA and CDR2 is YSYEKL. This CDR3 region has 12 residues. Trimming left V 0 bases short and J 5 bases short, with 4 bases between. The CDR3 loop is CASSQDTYGYTF. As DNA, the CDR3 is TGCGCCAGCAGCCAAGATACATATGGCTACACCTTC.

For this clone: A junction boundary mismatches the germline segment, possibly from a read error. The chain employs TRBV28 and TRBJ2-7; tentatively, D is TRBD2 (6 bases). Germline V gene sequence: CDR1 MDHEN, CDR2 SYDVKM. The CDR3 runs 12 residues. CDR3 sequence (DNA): TGTGCCAGCAGTGAAAACGGGGGTAGATTATCCTTC. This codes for CASSENGGRLSF.

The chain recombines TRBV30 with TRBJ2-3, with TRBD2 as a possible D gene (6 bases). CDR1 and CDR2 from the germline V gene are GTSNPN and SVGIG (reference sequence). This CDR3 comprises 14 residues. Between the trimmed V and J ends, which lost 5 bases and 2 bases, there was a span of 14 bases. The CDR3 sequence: CAWERGGNTDTQYF. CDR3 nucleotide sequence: TGTGCCTGGGAGAGAGGCGGGAACACAGATACGCAGTATTTT. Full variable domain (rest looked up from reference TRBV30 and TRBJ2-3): SQTIHQWPATLVQPVGSPLSLECTVEGTSNPNLYWYRQAAGRGLQLLFYSVGIGQISSEVPQNLSASRPQDRQFILSSKKLLLSDSGFYLCAWERGGNTDTQYFGPGTRLTVL.

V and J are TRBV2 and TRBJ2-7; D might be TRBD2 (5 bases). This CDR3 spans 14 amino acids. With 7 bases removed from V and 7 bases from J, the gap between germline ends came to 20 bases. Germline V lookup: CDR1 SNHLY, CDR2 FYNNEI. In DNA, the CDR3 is TGTGCCAGCACAGACAAACCCCGAACGGGGGAGCAGTACTTC. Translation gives CASTDKPRTGEQYF.

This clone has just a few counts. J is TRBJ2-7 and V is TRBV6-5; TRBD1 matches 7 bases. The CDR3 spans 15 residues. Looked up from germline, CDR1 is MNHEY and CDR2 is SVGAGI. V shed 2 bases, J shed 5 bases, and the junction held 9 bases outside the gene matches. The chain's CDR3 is CASSYAQGVLHEQYF. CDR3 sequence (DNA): TGTGCCAGCAGTTACGCGCAGGGGGTCCTTCACGAGCAGTACTTC.

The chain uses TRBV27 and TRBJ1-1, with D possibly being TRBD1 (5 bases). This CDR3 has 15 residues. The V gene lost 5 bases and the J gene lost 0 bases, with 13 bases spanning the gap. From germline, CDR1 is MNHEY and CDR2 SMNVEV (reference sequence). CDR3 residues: CASSLMGGMNTEAFF. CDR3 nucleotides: TGTGCCAGCAGTCTGATGGGGGGAATGAACACTGAAGCTTTCTTT.

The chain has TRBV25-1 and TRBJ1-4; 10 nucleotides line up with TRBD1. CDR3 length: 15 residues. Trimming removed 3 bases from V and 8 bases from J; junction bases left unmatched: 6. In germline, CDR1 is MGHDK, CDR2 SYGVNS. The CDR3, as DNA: TGTGCCAGCAGTGACTCAGGACAGGGGGGAGAAAAACTGTTTTTT. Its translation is CASSDSGQGGEKLFF. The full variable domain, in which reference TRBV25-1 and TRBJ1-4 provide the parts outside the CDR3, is EADIYQTPRYLVIGTGKKITLECSQTMGHDKMYWYQQDPGMELHLIHYSYGVNSTEKGDLSSESTVSRIRTEHFPLTLESARPSHTSQYLCASSDSGQGGEKLFFGSGTQLSVL.